The 22 T cell receptor beta chains given below trace back to one sample, sequenced in a study of blood T cell repertoires in COVID-19. Repertoires were generated with immunoSEQ multiplex PCR, while TCRdb's copy carries only in-frame clones and drops some. The repertoire holds just under 350,000 clones, with about 89% as singletons. Material for sequencing was peripheral blood. The receptors here all came from a woman aged 50 to 60 with COVID-19, enrolled during active disease.

This clone has just one count. Relative to the germline gene, one junction end is altered; a read error may explain this. V and J are TRBV3-1 (or the pseudogene TRBV3-2) and TRBJ2-1; tentatively, D is TRBD1 (6 bases). The CDR3 runs 20 residues. Germline CDR1 is LGHDT and CDR2 is YNNKEL (reference sequence). CDR3 nucleotides: TGTGCCAGCAGACAAGTTCCAGGGGTTGCAGTTCGGAGCTCCTACAATGAGCAGTTCTTC. Translation gives CASRQVPGVAVRSSYNEQFF.

This sequence joins TRBV29-1 and TRBJ1-5, with TRBD1 identical over 10 bases. Germline values: CDR1 SQVTM, CDR2 ANQGSEA. The trim removed 4 bases at V and 5 bases at J, leaving 5 bases unmatched. This CDR3 contains 14 residues. Here the CDR3 DNA reads TGCAGCGTTGGGAAGGGGACAGGGGATCAGCCCCAGCATTTT. This gives the protein CSVGKGTGDQPQHF.

V and J are TRBV7-2 and TRBJ2-1, with a weak D call TRBD2 (5 bases). Per the germline V gene, CDR1 is SGHTA and CDR2 is FQGNSA. V shed 2 bases and J shed 3 bases, with 11 bases lying between them. CDR3 length equals 15 residues. CDR3 sequence: CASSLRELDYNEQFF. CDR3 bases: TGTGCCAGCAGCTTAAGGGAACTAGACTACAATGAGCAGTTCTTC. Combining the CDR3 with reference TRBV7-2 and TRBJ2-1 gives the whole variable domain GAGVSQSPSNKVTEKGKDVELRCDPISGHTALYWYRQSLGQGLEFLIYFQGNSAPDKSGLPSDRFSAERTGGSVSTLTIQRTQQEDSAVYLCASSLRELDYNEQFFGPGTRLTVL.

J is TRBJ2-1 and V is TRBV7-2, with TRBD1 matching over 7 bases. CDR1 is SGHTA and CDR2 is FQGNSA in the germline V gene. The trim removed 5 bases at V and 4 bases at J, leaving 11 bases unmatched. This CDR3 region has 16 residues. DNA for the CDR3: TGTGCCAGCAGCACTCGAACGGGACAGTCATACAATGAGCAGTTCTTC. Protein: CASSTRTGQSYNEQFF.

The genes are TRBV5-1 and TRBJ2-3, with 7 bases that match TRBD2. Trimming took 4 bases from V and 0 from J; bases not matched to a gene: 8. Germline V gene sequence: CDR1 SGHRS, CDR2 YFSETQ. The CDR3 sequence is 16 residues long. This chain's CDR3 is CASSPNAGLSTDTQYF. The CDR3 nucleotides read TGCGCCAGCAGCCCCAATGCGGGACTAAGCACAGATACGCAGTATTTT.

The rearrangement links TRBV5-1 to TRBJ2-7, with a tentative D call TRBD1 (6 bases). The CDR3 totals 14 residues. Trimming stripped 4 bases from V and 2 bases from J, with 13 bases between. Germline loops: CDR1 SGHRS, CDR2 YFSETQ. This CDR3 reads CASSLRAGAYEQYF. In nucleotides, the CDR3 is TGCGCCAGCAGCCTGCGCGCAGGGGCCTACGAGCAGTACTTC. Based on the CDR3 plus reference TRBV5-1 and TRBJ2-7, the full variable domain is KAGVTQTPRYLIKTRGQQVTLSCSPISGHRSVSWYQQTPGQGLQFLFEYFSETQRNKGNFPGRFSGRQFSNSRSEMNVSTLELGDSALYLCASSLRAGAYEQYFGPGTRLTVT.

V gene TRBV7-8 combines with J gene TRBJ2-1, with TRBD1 identical over 10 bases. V was pared by 5 bases and J by 7 bases, with 2 bases of the junction left unmatched. Germline loops: CDR1 SGHVS, CDR2 FQNEAQ. The CDR3 covers 13 residues. The CDR3 sequence: CASSAGQGNEQFF. In nucleotides, the CDR3 is TGTGCCAGCAGCGCGGGACAGGGGAATGAGCAGTTCTTC.

V is TRBV27 and J is TRBJ2-7, with a possible D match to TRBD1 (6 bases). The CDR3 covers 14 residues. In germline, CDR1 is MNHEY, CDR2 SMNVEV (reference sequence). Trimming shortened V by 3 bases and J by 5 bases, and 14 bases separated the two germline ends. CDR3 DNA: TGTGCCAGCAGTTTCGGAACAGGGTCCCACGAGCAGTACTTC. This sequence encodes CASSFGTGSHEQYF.

The V call is TRBV10-1, the J call TRBJ2-5, with 8 bases identical to TRBD1. The CDR3 consists of 15 residues. The germline V gene encodes CDR1 WNHNN and CDR2 SYGVQD (reference sequence). Trimming removed 6 bases from V and 4 bases from J; junction bases left unmatched: 10. The CDR3 DNA follows: TGCGCCAGCAGGGATGGACAGGGAGTAGGAGAGACCCAGTACTTC. This sequence encodes CASRDGQGVGETQYF.

This chain links TRBV5-1 with TRBJ2-7; 15 nucleotides line up with TRBD2. The V and J ends lost 0 bases and 4 bases, in that order; junction bases with no gene match: 11. The CDR3 totals 19 residues. Germline-derived CDR1 and CDR2 are SGHRS and YFSETQ. The DNA for the CDR3 is TGCGCCAGCAGCTTGGCCCCGCCGGGACTAGCGGGAGGAAGGTACGAGCAGTACTTC. Translated: CASSLAPPGLAGGRYEQYF.

This clone was counted between two and nine times. This rearrangement joins TRBV11-3 to TRBJ2-1; D gene ambiguous. Germline assignment: CDR1 SGHNT and CDR2 YENEEA. V was cut by 5 bases and J by 4 bases, with 12 bases left in between. The CDR3 loop spans 14 amino acids. CDR3 nucleotide sequence: TGTGCCAGCAGCCCCAGTCAATTATACAATGAGCAGTTCTTC. Translated: CASSPSQLYNEQFF. Full variable domain (outside the CDR3, taken from reference TRBV11-3 and TRBJ2-1): EAGVVQSPRYKIIEKKQPVAFWCNPISGHNTLYWYLQNLGQGPELLIRYENEEAVDDSQLPKDRFSAERLKGVDSTLKIQPAELGDSAVYLCASSPSQLYNEQFFGPGTRLTVL.

V is TRBV6-2 or TRBV6-3 and J is TRBJ2-3; no clear D gene. Trimming removed 5 bases from V and 2 bases from J, with 5 bases in between. Germline V gives CDR1 MNHEY, CDR2 SVGEGT. The CDR3 runs to 12 residues. CDR3 coding DNA: TGTGCCAGCAGTACTAACACAGATACGCAGTATTTT. Residues: CASSTNTDTQYF.

J is TRBJ2-1 and V is TRBV12-5, with 8 bases matching TRBD2. This CDR3 has 14 residues. In germline, CDR1 is LGHNT, CDR2 FRNRAP. The V segment lost 0 bases and the J segment 8 bases; nucleotides outside the gene matches: 3. The CDR3 DNA reads as TGTGCTAGTGGTTTGGTAGCGGGAGTGGATGAGCAGTTCTTC. This sequence encodes CASGLVAGVDEQFF.

There are a few counts of this clone. CDR3 sequence: CAIRNEDRGNTEAFF. In nucleotides, the CDR3 is TGTGCCATCAGGAATGAAGACAGAGGAAACACTGAAGCTTTCTTT. This sequence joins TRBV10-3 and TRBJ1-1, with D perhaps TRBD1 (5 bases). Germline V lookup: CDR1 ENHRY, CDR2 SYGVKD. The CDR3 runs to 15 residues. The V gene lost 6 bases and the J gene lost 2 bases, with 16 bases spanning the gap.

CDR3 nucleotide sequence: TGTGCCAGCAGGCTGAGAGAGGACTATGGCTACACCTTC. Protein sequence: CASRLREDYGYTF. V gene TRBV6-5 combines with J gene TRBJ1-2; the D is unclear. The germline CDR1 and CDR2 sequences are MNHEY and SVGAGI. The CDR3 has 13 residues. V shed 6 bases and J shed 3 bases, with 11 bases lying between them.

This rearrangement joins TRBV7-2 to TRBJ2-2, with D tentatively TRBD1 (6 bases). This CDR3 comprises 15 residues. Germline values: CDR1 SGHTA, CDR2 FQGNSA. The germline V and J ends were trimmed by 1 base and 1 base, with 7 bases remaining between them. The CDR3 spells CASSLVRGNTGELFF. The CDR3 bases are TGTGCCAGCAGCTTAGTCAGGGGGAACACCGGGGAGCTGTTTTTT.

The chain is built from TRBV5-1 and TRBJ2-7, with D possibly matching TRBD1 (5 bases). CDR3 length: 12 residues. Germline V gives CDR1 SGHRS, CDR2 YFSETQ. The V gene lost 5 bases and the J gene lost 3 bases, with 9 bases spanning the gap. CDR3 sequence reads: CASRSQGYEQYF. As DNA, the CDR3 is TGCGCCAGCAGATCGCAGGGCTACGAGCAGTACTTC.

This chain uses TRBV20-1 with TRBJ1-5, with no clear D. Trimming stripped 7 bases from V and 7 bases from J, with 8 bases between. Germline V gene sequence: CDR1 DFQATT, CDR2 SNEGSKA (reference sequence). The CDR3 is 10 residues long. The CDR3 DNA sequence: TGCAGTGAGCGACCACAGCCCCAGCATTTT. The encoded protein is CSERPQPQHF.

The chain joins TRBV5-1 to TRBJ2-7, with TRBD2 matching over 8 bases. The V gene's germline CDR1 is SGHRS and CDR2 YFSETQ. V gave up 0 bases and J gave up 2 bases; unmatched junction bases: 1. The CDR3 contains 14 residues. The CDR3: CASSLVSGTYEQYF. CDR3 nucleotides: TGCGCCAGCAGCTTGGTTAGCGGGACCTACGAGCAGTACTTC.

In its sample, this clone was seen once. This chain links TRBV27 with TRBJ1-1; possible D gene TRBD1, 6 bases. The germline V gene has CDR1 MNHEY and CDR2 SMNVEV (reference sequence). Deletions cut 3 bases from V and 4 bases from J, with 15 bases between. The CDR3 covers 15 residues. CDR3 region: CASSFIQGSSTEAFF. CDR3 bases: TGTGCCAGCAGTTTTATACAGGGCAGTAGCACTGAAGCTTTCTTT.

The chain recombines TRBV27 with TRBJ1-2, with D hard to call. Germline CDR1 and CDR2: MNHEY and SMNVEV (reference sequence). V was trimmed by 2 bases and J by 5 bases, leaving 9 bases between them. This CDR3 is 13 amino acids long. Here the CDR3 reads CASSLGRNYGYTF. In DNA, the CDR3 is TGTGCCAGCAGTTTAGGCAGAAATTATGGCTACACCTTC.

DNA of the CDR3: TGTGCCTGGAGTTCCGGCAGGGCTAACACTGAAGCTTTCTTT. Amino acids: CAWSSGRANTEAFF. The chain is built from TRBV30 and TRBJ1-1; TRBD1 might be the D (5 bases). CDR3 length: 14 amino acids. Germline loops: CDR1 GTSNPN, CDR2 SVGIG (reference sequence). The V end lost 2 bases, the J end lost 2 bases, and 12 bases lay between the germline ends.